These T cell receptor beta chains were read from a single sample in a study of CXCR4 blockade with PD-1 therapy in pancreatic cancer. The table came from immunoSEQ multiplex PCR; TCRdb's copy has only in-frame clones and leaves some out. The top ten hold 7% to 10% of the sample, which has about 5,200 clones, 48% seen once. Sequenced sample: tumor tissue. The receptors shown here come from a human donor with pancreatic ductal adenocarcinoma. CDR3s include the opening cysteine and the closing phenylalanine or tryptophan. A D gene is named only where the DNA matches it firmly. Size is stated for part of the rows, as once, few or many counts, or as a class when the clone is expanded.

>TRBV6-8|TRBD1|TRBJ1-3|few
CATFDRGLGNTIYF
TGTGCCACCTTCGACAGGGGGCTAGGAAACACCATATATTTT
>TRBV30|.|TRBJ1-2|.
CAWTQHTRGYGYTF
TGTGCCTGGACCCAACACACCAGGGGCTATGGCTACACCTTC
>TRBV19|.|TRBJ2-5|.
CASSIEPLQETQYF
TGTGCCAGTAGTATTGAGCCACTTCAAGAGACCCAGTACTTC
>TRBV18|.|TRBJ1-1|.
CASSPPAGALTEAFF
TGTGCCAGCTCACCACCGGCGGGGGCCCTGACTGAAGCTTTCTTT
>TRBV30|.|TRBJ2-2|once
CAWRSTGPGELFF
TGTGCCTGGAGGTCGACAGGCCCCGGGGAGCTGTTTTTT
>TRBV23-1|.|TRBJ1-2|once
CASSQSVRQGYTF
TGCGCCAGCAGTCAATCGGTTAGACAGGGCTACACCTTC
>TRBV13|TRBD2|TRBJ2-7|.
CASSAASGSGGEQYF
TGTGCCAGCAGTGCAGCTAGCGGGAGTGGGGGCGAGCAGTACTTC
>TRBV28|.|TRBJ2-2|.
CASSAPMGSHTGELFF
TGTGCCAGCAGTGCCCCGATGGGGTCCCACACCGGGGAGCTGTTTTTT
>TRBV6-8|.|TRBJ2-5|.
CASSREQGRETQYF
TGTGCCAGCAGTCGAGAACAGGGAAGGGAGACCCAGTACTTC
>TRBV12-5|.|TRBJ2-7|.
CASGPGDSDKQYF
TGTGCTAGTGGTCCCGGGGACTCGGACAAGCAGTACTTC
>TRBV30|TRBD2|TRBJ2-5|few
CASGLGRETQYF
TGTGCCTCGGGACTAGGACGAGAGACCCAGTACTTC
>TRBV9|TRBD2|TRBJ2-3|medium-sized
CASSVVGTSGTDTQYF
TGTGCCAGCAGCGTAGTCGGGACTAGCGGCACAGATACGCAGTATTTT
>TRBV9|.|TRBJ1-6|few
CASSVEDPDRSPLHF
TGTGCCAGCAGCGTAGAGGATCCTGACAGATCACCCCTCCACTTT
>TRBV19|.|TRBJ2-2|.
CAKVLMGGPNTGELFF
TGTGCCAAGGTCCTGATGGGGGGCCCGAACACCGGGGAGCTGTTTTTT
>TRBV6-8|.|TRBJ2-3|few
CASSQGRGSTDTQYF
TGTGCCAGCAGCCAGGGGCGGGGGAGCACAGATACGCAGTATTTT
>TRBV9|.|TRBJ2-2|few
CASGEANTGELFF
TGTGCCAGCGGGGAGGCAAACACCGGGGAGCTGTTTTTT
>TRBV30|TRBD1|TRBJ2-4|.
CAWQGQGASIQYF
TGTGCCTGGCAAGGACAGGGGGCTAGCATTCAGTACTTC
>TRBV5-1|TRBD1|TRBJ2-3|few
CASSMGTGSGTDTQYF
TGCGCCAGCAGCATGGGGACAGGGAGTGGCACAGATACGCAGTATTTT
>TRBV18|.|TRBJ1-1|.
CASSPGGADTEAFF
TGTGCCAGCTCACCAGGGGGCGCGGACACTGAAGCTTTCTTT
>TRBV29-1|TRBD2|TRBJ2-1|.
CSVVGTSAYNEQFF
TGCAGCGTTGTCGGGACTAGTGCTTACAATGAGCAGTTCTTC
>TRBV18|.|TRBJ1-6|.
CASSRDVGPSPLHF
TGTGCCAGCTCACGGGACGTAGGCCCTTCACCCCTCCACTTT
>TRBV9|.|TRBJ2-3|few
CASSVGDGAGTSTDTQYF
TGTGCCAGCAGCGTAGGGGACGGAGCGGGTACTAGCACAGATACGCAGTATTTT
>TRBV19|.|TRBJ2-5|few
CASSINGETQYF
TGTGCCAGTAGTATTAACGGTGAGACCCAGTACTTC
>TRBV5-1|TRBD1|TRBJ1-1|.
CASSPMGQLNTEAFF
TGCGCCAGCAGCCCGATGGGACAGCTGAACACTGAAGCTTTCTTT
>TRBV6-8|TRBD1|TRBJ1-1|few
CASSERTGGKAFF
TGTGCCAGCAGTGAGAGGACAGGGGGGAAAGCTTTCTTT
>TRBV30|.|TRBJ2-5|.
CAWSVSGARETQYF
TGTGCCTGGAGTGTTTCGGGGGCGCGGGAGACCCAGTACTTC
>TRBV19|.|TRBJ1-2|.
CASTKRQGIYGYTF
TGTGCCAGTACAAAGAGGCAGGGAATCTATGGCTACACCTTC
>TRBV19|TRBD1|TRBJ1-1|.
CASSRDRESEAFF
TGTGCCAGTAGTAGGGACAGGGAGAGTGAAGCTTTCTTT
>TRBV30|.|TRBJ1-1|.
CAWARRNTEAFF
TGTGCCTGGGCCAGGAGGAACACTGAAGCTTTCTTT
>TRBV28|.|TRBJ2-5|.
CASRLTRAETQYF
TGTGCCAGCAGACTGACCAGGGCGGAGACCCAGTACTTC
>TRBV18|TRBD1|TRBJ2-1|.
CASSPPGTDEQFF
TGTGCCAGCTCACCACCTGGGACAGATGAGCAGTTCTTC
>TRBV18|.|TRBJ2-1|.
CASSPGRPSYNEQFF
TGTGCCAGCTCACCAGGTCGACCTAGCTACAATGAGCAGTTCTTC
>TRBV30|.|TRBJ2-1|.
CAWSSGRGSYNEQFF
TGTGCCTGGAGTTCAGGCCGAGGCTCCTACAATGAGCAGTTCTTC
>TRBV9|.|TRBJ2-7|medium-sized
CASSEQGPSNEQYF
TGTGCCAGCAGTGAACAGGGCCCGAGCAACGAGCAGTACTTC
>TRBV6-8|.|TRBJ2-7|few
CASSDVTYEQYF
TGTGCCAGCAGTGATGTTACCTACGAGCAGTACTTC
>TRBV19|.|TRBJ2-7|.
CASSIPGTPPYEQYF
TGTGCCAGTAGTATACCGGGTACCCCCCCCTACGAGCAGTACTTC
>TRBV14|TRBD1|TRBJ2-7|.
CASRPGTGFTEQYF
TGTGCCAGCAGACCCGGGACAGGGTTCACCGAGCAGTACTTC
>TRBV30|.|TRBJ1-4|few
CAWMGSLNGKLFF
TGTGCCTGGATGGGCAGCCTGAATGGGAAACTGTTTTTT
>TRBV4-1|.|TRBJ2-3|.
CASSQIFTDTQYF
TGCGCCAGCAGCCAAATCTTCACAGATACGCAGTATTTT
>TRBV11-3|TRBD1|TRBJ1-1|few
CASSFWTGKNTEAFF
TGTGCCAGCAGCTTCTGGACAGGAAAGAACACTGAAGCTTTCTTT
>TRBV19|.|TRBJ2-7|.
CASSNKAGASAYEQYF
TGTGCCAGTAGTAATAAAGCAGGGGCAAGTGCCTACGAGCAGTACTTC